The present TCR beta chain was sequenced within a study of cytomegalovirus exposure and HLA in healthy donors. The CDR3 extends over 14 amino acids. Trimming stripped 0 bases from V and 3 bases from J, with 8 bases between. Germline assignment: CDR1 LNHNV and CDR2 YYDKDF (reference sequence). The repertoire was sequenced with immunoSEQ multiplex PCR; TCRdb's copy has only in-frame clones and lacks some. The sample includes around 150,000 clones, around nine tenths of them seen just once. The origin of this receptor is a man younger than 35 in good health and CMV-seropositive. Source material: PBMCs. The chain joins TRBV15 to TRBJ1-2, with no clear D. The CDR3 sequence is CATSRDLTDYGYTF. The CDR3 DNA reads TGTGCCACCAGCAGAGATCTTACGGACTATGGCTACACCTTC.